This TCR beta chain stems from a study of control samples from healthy donors and cancer patients. A word on this clone: The same CDR3 arises from other DNA sequences in this sample as well.

V was clipped by 2 bases and J by 7 bases, with 3 bases between them. Germline CDR1 is MNHEY and CDR2 is SMNVEV (reference sequence). This CDR3 contains 12 residues. The repertoire was sequenced with immunoSEQ multiplex PCR; TCRdb's copy has only in-frame clones and lacks some. The table shows 200,000 to 250,000 clones, with about 94% occurring only once. The sequence was collected from a man in his fifties in good health. The chain is built from TRBV27 and TRBJ1-6; D call uncertain. Sequencing was performed on blood. Here the CDR3 reads CASSLTNSPLHF. The CDR3 coding sequence is TGTGCCAGCAGTTTAACCAATTCACCCCTCCACTTT.